These 14 T cell receptor beta chains originate from one sample sequenced in a study of CXCR3-negative and CXCR3-positive naive CD8 T cells. Study-level results: A higher hydrophobicity marked the TRB CDR3s of CXCR3-positive naive cells versus CXCR3-negative naive cells.

Their antigens remain unidentified. The authors made the TRB cDNA libraries by 5' RACE using UMI labels. TCRdb re-called the 5' RACE reads; one entry per CDR3 protein, DNA not given. This table holds under 3,500 distinct CDR3 sequences. Sequenced input: naive CXCR3+ CD8+ T cells from blood. Described subset: CD45RO-CCR7+CD27+CD95- naive CD8+ T cells expressing CXCR3 (TNR3+). Source of these receptors: a human donor in good health. Some clones in this sample may be carry-over from other donors' samples.

This clonotype is labeled medium-sized (0.01 to 0.1%) based on frequency. The chain couples TRBV29-1 to TRBJ2-2; TCRdb picks TRBD2, but there is no DNA to check that call. Germline loops: CDR1 SQVTM, CDR2 ANQGSEA. The CDR3 is made up of 14 amino acids. CDR3 protein: CSVVVGSGTGELFF.

J is TRBJ1-5 and V is TRBV4-3. CDR1 is LGHNA, CDR2 YSLEER, per germline. This CDR3 spans 15 amino acids. CDR3: CASSQDGSSNQPQHF.

This clonotype is classed as medium-sized by frequency. The genes are TRBV15 and TRBJ2-1; TCRdb selects TRBD1, and the lack of DNA leaves this call unchecked. The CDR3 has 14 residues. CDR1 is LNHNV, CDR2 YYDKDF, per germline (reference sequence). CDR3 in amino acids: CATSRDGTGNEQFF.

This clonotype is medium-sized by frequency. The rearrangement links TRBV29-1 to TRBJ2-3; TCRdb indicates TRBD1, and absent DNA this call remains unverified. The V gene's germline CDR1 is SQVTM and CDR2 ANQGSEA. The CDR3 is 14 amino acids. The CDR3 loop reads CSVEGAGAGDTQYF.

This clonotype is deemed medium-sized by its frequency. The chain links TRBV21-1 to TRBJ2-7; TCRdb reports TRBD1, a call that lacks DNA to check it against. TRBV21-1 is a pseudogene locus. The CDR3 spans 18 residues. The CDR3 is CASSKTEIRQGESYEQYF.

Judged by frequency, this clonotype is large. V and J are TRBV5-5 and TRBJ1-1. Germline V CDR1 and CDR2: SGHKS, YYEKEE (reference sequence). This CDR3 region has 11 residues. The CDR3 sequence is CASSLVSEAFF.

This clonotype counts as medium-sized (0.01 to 0.1%) by frequency. This sequence joins TRBV6-2 or TRBV6-3 and TRBJ2-5; the D gene TCRdb calls, TRBD1, cannot be checked with no DNA. Germline CDR1 and CDR2: MNHEY and SVGEGT. The CDR3 runs 16 residues. The CDR3 sequence is CASSYSNRGPKETQYF.

This clonotype registers medium-sized by frequency. The chain combines TRBV21-1 with TRBJ2-5; TCRdb names TRBD1, which stays unverified in the absence of DNA. TRBV21-1 is deemed a pseudogene. The CDR3 is 16 residues long. The CDR3 sequence: CASSTNIRTPKETQYF.

Judged by frequency, this clonotype is medium-sized. The J gene is TRBJ2-1, the V gene TRBV25-1. CDR3 length equals 11 residues. The V gene's germline CDR1 is MGHDK and CDR2 SYGVNS. CDR3 protein: CASSEGLEQFF.

The chain couples TRBV29-1 to TRBJ2-3; checking the TCRdb D call of TRBD2 is not possible without DNA. Germline assignment: CDR1 SQVTM and CDR2 ANQGSEA. The CDR3 extends over 17 amino acids. The CDR3 loop reads CSVLGLAGGPRADTQYF.

The chain links TRBV2 to TRBJ1-5. This CDR3 has 13 residues. Germline V gene sequence: CDR1 SNHLY, CDR2 FYNNEI. CDR3 sequence reads: CASSEGSVQPQHF.

This clonotype is labeled medium-sized based on frequency. The chain joins TRBV7-2 to TRBJ2-3. The CDR3 runs to 12 residues. Per germline, CDR1 SGHTA and CDR2 FQGNSA. CDR3 in amino acids: CASSFITDTQYF.

This clonotype is identified as medium-sized from frequency. This rearrangement joins TRBV6-5 to TRBJ2-7; the TCRdb call, TRBD1, lacks DNA for checking. Germline V CDR1 and CDR2: MNHEY, SVGAGI. The CDR3 has 13 amino acids. The CDR3 protein is CASSNGQSYEQYF.

Considering frequency, this clonotype is medium-sized (0.01 to 0.1%). V gene TRBV29-1 combines with J gene TRBJ2-1; the D call from TCRdb, TRBD1, cannot be confirmed without DNA. Germline lookup yields CDR1 SQVTM and CDR2 ANQGSEA. The CDR3 covers 15 residues. The CDR3 region is CSGDGSGQSADEQFF.